This TCR beta chain was sequenced for a study of T cell repertoires in cytomegalovirus infection. Study information: Through public TCR beta signatures, both CMV infection and matching HLA type were indicated.

Using its own MiXCR run on the reads, TCRdb lists one record per CDR3 protein. The table records approximately 190,000 distinct CDR3 sequences, 25% to 30% of them present only once. Details on this clonotype: Its specificity is not known.

The V gene's germline CDR1 is SGHVS and CDR2 FQNEAQ. Trimming left V 1 base short and J 0 bases short, with 16 bases between. The CDR3 is 18 amino acids. Regarding the study as a whole: The ex vivo response was dominated by HLA-C-restricted CMV-specific TCR beta clonotypes.

This TCR came from a human donor in good health (CMV status not recorded). Some clones in this sample may be carry-over from other donors' samples. V and J are TRBV7-8 and TRBJ2-1, with D possibly being TRBD1 (5 bases). Material for sequencing was PBMCs. DNA of the CDR3: TGTGCCAGCAGCTTAGTATCAGGGTCCCTAGGCTCCTACAATGAGCAGTTCTTC. Protein product: CASSLVSGSLGSYNEQFF.